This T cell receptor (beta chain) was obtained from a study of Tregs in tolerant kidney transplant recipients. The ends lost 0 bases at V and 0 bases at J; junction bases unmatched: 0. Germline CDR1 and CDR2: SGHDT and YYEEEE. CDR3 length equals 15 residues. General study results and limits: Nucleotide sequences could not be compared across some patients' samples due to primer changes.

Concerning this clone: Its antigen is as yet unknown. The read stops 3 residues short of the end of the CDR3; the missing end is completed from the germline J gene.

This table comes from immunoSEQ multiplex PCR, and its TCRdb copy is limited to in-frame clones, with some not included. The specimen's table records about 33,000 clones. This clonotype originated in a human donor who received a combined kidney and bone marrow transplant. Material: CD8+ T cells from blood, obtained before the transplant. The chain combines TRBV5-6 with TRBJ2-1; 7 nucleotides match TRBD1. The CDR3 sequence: CASSLGDSSYNEQFF. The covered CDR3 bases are TGTGCCAGCAGCTTGGGGGACAGCTCCTACAATGAG.